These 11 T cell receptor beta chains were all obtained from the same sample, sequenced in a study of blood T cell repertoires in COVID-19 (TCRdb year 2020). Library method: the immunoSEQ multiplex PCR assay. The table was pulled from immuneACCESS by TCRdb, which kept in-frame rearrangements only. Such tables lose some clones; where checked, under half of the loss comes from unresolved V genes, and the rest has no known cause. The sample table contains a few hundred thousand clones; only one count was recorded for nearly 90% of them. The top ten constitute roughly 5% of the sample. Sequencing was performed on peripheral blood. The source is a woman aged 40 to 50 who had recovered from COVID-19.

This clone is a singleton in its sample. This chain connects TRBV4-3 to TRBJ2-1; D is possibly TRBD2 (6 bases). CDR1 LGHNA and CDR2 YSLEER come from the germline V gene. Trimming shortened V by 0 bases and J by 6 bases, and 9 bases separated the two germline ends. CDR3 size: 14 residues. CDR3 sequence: CASSQELAGNEQFF. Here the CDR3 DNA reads TGCGCCAGCAGCCAAGAACTAGCTGGCAATGAGCAGTTCTTC.

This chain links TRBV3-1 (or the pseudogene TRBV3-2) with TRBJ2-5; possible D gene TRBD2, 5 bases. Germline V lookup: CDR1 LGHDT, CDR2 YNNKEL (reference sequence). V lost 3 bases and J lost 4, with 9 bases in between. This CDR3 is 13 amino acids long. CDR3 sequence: CASSHLRGETQYF. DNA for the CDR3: TGTGCCAGCAGCCATCTTCGGGGAGAGACCCAGTACTTC.

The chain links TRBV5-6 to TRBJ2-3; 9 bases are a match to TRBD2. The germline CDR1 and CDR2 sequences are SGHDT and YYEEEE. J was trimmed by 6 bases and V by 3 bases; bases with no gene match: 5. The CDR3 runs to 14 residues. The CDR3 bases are TGTGCCAGCAGCTCGGGACTAGCTTCCGATACGCAGTATTTT. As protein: CASSSGLASDTQYF. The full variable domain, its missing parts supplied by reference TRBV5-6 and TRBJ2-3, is DAGVTQSPTHLIKTRGQQVTLRCSPKSGHDTVSWYQQALGQGPQFIFQYYEEEERQRGNFPDRFSGHQFPNYSSELNVNALLLGDSALYLCASSSGLASDTQYFGPGTRLTVL.

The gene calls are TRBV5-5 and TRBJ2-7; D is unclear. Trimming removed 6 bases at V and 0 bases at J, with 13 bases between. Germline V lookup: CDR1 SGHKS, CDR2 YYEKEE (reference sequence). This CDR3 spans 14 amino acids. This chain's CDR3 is CASIDLKSSYEQYF. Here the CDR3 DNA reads TGTGCCAGCATCGACTTGAAGAGCTCCTACGAGCAGTACTTC.

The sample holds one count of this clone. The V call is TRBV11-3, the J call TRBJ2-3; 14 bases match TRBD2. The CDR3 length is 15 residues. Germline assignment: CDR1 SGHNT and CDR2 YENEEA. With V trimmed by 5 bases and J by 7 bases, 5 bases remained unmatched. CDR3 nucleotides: TGTGCCAGCAGCACCGGGACTAGCGGGAGTTATACGCAGTATTTT. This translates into CASSTGTSGSYTQYF.

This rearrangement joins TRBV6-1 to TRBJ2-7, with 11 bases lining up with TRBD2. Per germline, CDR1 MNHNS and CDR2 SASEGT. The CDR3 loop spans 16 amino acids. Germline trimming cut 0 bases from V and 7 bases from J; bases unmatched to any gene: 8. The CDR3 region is CASSEAWGLAVKEQYV. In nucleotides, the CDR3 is TGTGCCAGCAGTGAAGCGTGGGGACTAGCGGTTAAAGAGCAGTACGTC.

CDR3 sequence (DNA): TGTGCCAGCAGCCCTGGAGGCAGTACGGACTATGGCTACACCTTC. Amino acid sequence: CASSPGGSTDYGYTF. This rearrangement joins TRBV5-4 to TRBJ1-2; D call uncertain. The germline CDR1 and CDR2 sequences are SGHNT and YYREEE (reference sequence). Trimming removed 4 bases from V and 3 bases from J, with 16 bases in between. The CDR3 has 15 amino acids.

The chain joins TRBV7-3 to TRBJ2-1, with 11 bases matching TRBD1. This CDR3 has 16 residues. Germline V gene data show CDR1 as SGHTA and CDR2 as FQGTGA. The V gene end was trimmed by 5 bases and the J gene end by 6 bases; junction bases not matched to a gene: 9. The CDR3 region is CASSRPGTGGFNEQFF. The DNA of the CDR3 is TGTGCCAGCAGCCGTCCCGGGACAGGGGGTTTCAATGAGCAGTTCTTC.

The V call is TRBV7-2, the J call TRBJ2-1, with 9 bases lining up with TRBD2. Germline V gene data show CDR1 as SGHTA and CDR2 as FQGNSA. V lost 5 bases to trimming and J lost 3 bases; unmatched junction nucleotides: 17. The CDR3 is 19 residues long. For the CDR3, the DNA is TGTGCCAGCAGCCACCCTCCTGAGGCTGCGGGAGGGAACTACAATGAGCAGTTCTTC. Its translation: CASSHPPEAAGGNYNEQFF.

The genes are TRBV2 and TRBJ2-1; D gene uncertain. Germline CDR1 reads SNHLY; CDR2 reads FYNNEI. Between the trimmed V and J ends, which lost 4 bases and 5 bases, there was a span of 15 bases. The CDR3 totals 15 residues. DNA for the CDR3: TGTGCCAGCAGTGTGGGCTCCTACTTCGACAATGAGCAGTTCTTC. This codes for CASSVGSYFDNEQFF.

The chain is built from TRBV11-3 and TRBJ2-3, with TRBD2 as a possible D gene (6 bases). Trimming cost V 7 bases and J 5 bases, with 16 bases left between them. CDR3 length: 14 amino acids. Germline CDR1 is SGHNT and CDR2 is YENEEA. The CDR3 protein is CASTPGAGGDTQYF. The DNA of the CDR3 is TGTGCCAGCACCCCTGGGGCCGGGGGAGATACGCAGTATTTT.